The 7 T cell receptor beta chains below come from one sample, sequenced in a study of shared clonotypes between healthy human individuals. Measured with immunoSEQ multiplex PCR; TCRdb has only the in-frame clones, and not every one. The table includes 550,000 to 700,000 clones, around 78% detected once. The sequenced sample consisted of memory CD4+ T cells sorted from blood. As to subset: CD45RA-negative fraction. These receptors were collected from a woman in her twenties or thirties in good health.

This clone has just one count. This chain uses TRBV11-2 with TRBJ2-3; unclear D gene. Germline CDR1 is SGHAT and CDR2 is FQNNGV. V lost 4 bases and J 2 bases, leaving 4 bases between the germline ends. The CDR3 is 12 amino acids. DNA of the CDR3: TGTGCCAGCAGCTCGCTCACAGATACGCAGTATTTT. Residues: CASSSLTDTQYF. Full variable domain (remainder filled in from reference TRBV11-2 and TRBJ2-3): EAGVAQSPRYKIIEKRQSVAFWCNPISGHATLYWYQQILGQGPKLLIQFQNNGVVDDSQLPKDRFSAERLKGVDSTLKIQPAKLEDSAVYLCASSSLTDTQYFGPGTRLTVL.

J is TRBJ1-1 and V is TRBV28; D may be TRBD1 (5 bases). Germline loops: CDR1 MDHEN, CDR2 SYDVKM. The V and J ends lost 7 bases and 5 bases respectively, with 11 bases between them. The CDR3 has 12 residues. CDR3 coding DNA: TGTGCCAGCACCTGGGGGGTTACTGAAGCTTTCTTT. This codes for CASTWGVTEAFF.

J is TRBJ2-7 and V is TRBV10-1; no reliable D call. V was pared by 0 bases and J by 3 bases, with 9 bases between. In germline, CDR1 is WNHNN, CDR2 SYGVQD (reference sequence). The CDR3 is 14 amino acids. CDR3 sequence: CASSESAALYEQYF. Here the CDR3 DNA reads TGCGCCAGCAGTGAGTCGGCGGCCCTCTACGAGCAGTACTTC.

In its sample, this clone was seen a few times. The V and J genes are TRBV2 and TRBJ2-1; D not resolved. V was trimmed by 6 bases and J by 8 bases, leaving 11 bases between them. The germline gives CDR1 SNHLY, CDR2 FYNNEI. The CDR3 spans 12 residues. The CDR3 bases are TGTGCCAGCAGCCCAAGTCACGATGAGCAGTTCTTC. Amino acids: CASSPSHDEQFF.

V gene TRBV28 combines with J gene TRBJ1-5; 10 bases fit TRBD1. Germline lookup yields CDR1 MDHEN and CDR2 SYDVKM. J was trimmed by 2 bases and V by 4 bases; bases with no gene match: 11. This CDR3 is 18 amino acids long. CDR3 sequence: CASSSDRGQPRGNQPQHF. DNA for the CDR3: TGTGCCAGCAGTTCAGACAGGGGGCAACCCAGGGGCAATCAGCCCCAGCATTTT.

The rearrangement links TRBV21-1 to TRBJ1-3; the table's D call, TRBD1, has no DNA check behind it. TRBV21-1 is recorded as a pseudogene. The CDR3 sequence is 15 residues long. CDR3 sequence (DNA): TGTGCCAGCAGCAAAGCGGTACGCTGGGGCGACACCATATATTTT. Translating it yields CASSKAVRWGDTIYF.

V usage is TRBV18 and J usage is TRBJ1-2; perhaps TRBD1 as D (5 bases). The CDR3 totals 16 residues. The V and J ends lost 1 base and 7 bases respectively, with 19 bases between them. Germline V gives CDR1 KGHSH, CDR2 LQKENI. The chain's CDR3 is CASSPLIGQGHGGYTF. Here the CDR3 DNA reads TGTGCCAGCTCACCACTTATTGGGCAGGGCCACGGTGGCTACACCTTC.